This T cell receptor beta chain was found in a study of shared clonotypes between healthy human individuals. Note on this clone: The antigen remains undetermined.

The assay was immunoSEQ multiplex PCR, and TCRdb's table has in-frame clones only and misses some. Here the sample spans 150,000 to 200,000 clones, over 80% being singletons. In germline, CDR1 is MNHEY, CDR2 SVGAGI. J was trimmed by 3 bases and V by 6 bases; bases with no gene match: 6. This CDR3 is built from 14 residues. General study findings and limits: Only a few donors were included, so the genetic and exposure-history diversity represented was limited.

This sequence was found in a woman in her thirties in good health. The chain has TRBV6-5 and TRBJ1-1; 8 bases align to TRBD1. The material sequenced was naive CD4+ T cells sorted from blood. Sample subset: CD45RA+ positively selected. DNA of the CDR3: TGTGCCAGCAGAGGGGACAGGCCTCACACTGAAGCTTTCTTT. Translation: CASRGDRPHTEAFF.